This TCR beta chain is from a study of beta chain features in type 1 diabetes. Concerning this clone: The antigen remains undetermined.

Expressed TCRB transcripts were sequenced after all isolated RNA was converted to cDNA. Around 3.57 million reads was the average for naive, central memory and regulatory T cell samples. The data were produced by immunoSEQ multiplex PCR, yet TCRdb's version contains in-frame clones alone and is incomplete. The sample has roughly 150,000 clones, roughly 8% seen once; the top ten hold around 0.5%. Broader study findings: VDJ junctions from patients with type 1 diabetes contained fewer insertions and more deletions. The similarity of naive, central memory and Treg TCRB repertoires appeared greater among patients than among healthy donors. TCRB CDR3s from Type 1 diabetes patients were moderately but significantly shorter in all four CD4+ subsets. For patients and controls alike, PCR might favor shorter templates to the same degree.

The TCR sequence derives from a man younger than 35 with type 1 diabetes. Sequencing used central memory CD4+ T cells from blood.

Here the CDR3 DNA reads TGTGCCAGCAGCTTTTCGGGGACTAGCGGCCTAAGCTCCTACAATGAGCAGTTCTTC. This encodes CASSFSGTSGLSSYNEQFF. This rearrangement joins TRBV5-6 to TRBJ2-1; TRBD2 matches 11 bases. Germline V CDR1 and CDR2: SGHDT, YYEEEE. The CDR3 covers 19 residues. The V gene end was trimmed by 2 bases and the J gene end by 0 bases; junction bases not matched to a gene: 10.